The T cell receptor beta chain under discussion was sequenced for a study of T-cell memory formation after mild COVID-19. Overall study results and limits: Clones shrinking between day 15 and 85 showed a balanced CD4/CD8 split, and those that grew later tilted toward CD4+. Researchers report contracting CD4+ clones mostly in CM and EM, with CD8+ clones in EMRA.

CDR3 length: 14 amino acids. The germline V gene has CDR1 MNHNY and CDR2 SVGAGI (reference sequence). Between the trimmed V and J ends, which lost 0 bases and 5 bases, there was a span of 7 bases. TCRdb re-called the 5' RACE reads through MiXCR, storing one row per CDR3 protein. The table shows roughly 580,000 distinct CDR3 sequences, with more than 15% occurring only once. About this clonotype itself: Its antigen is unknown.

The TCR originated in an adult woman who had mild COVID-19 (a few samples of this study predate the infection). Cell type and time point are not known. J is TRBJ2-2 and V is TRBV6-6; D unclear. Sequencing was performed on PBMCs or a T cell subset sorted from them (not recorded which). The CDR3 protein is CASSYSSGTGELFF. CDR3 bases: TGTGCCAGCAGTTACTCCTCCGGGACCGGGGAGCTGTTTTTT.